Listed below are T cell receptor beta chains from one sample, sequenced in a study of OX40 agonist ivuxolimab in advanced cancers. The data were produced by immunoSEQ multiplex PCR, yet TCRdb's version contains in-frame clones alone and is incomplete. The sample consists of some 63,000 clones, around 92% of them appearing once. The material was CD4+ or CD8+ T cells sorted from blood, obtained in a trial of the OX40 agonist ivuxolimab. The receptors derive from an adult with an advanced solid tumor such as melanoma, head and neck, liver or kidney cancer. Each CDR3 is given without its conserved first and last residue. The order of the fields is V gene, J gene, CDR3 protein.

V gene: TRBV29-1; J gene: TRBJ2-4; CDR3 protein: SVGSSGGKNIQY
V gene: TRBV10-1; J gene: TRBJ1-5; CDR3 protein: ASSGAGTGGRQPQH
V gene: TRBV29-1; J gene: TRBJ2-7; CDR3 protein: SAGGTSGSSYEQY
V gene: TRBV29-1; J gene: TRBJ2-2; CDR3 protein: SAQTGVGEKHANTGELF
V gene: TRBV2; J gene: TRBJ1-2; CDR3 protein: ASSVYGYT
V gene: TRBV4-3; J gene: TRBJ2-7; CDR3 protein: ASSQGAKGSLPEQY
V gene: TRBV11-3; J gene: TRBJ1-1; CDR3 protein: ASSSVRGSTEAF
V gene: TRBV6-5; J gene: TRBJ2-7; CDR3 protein: ASRQLAGAYEQY
V gene: TRBV7-2; J gene: TRBJ2-7; CDR3 protein: ASSFVGQGARGSGNEQY
V gene: TRBV11-3; J gene: TRBJ1-1; CDR3 protein: ASSLDRVRNTEAF
V gene: TRBV19; J gene: TRBJ1-2; CDR3 protein: ASSIVRQVNYGYT
V gene: TRBV4-1; J gene: TRBJ1-1; CDR3 protein: ASSQVGTEAF
V gene: TRBV7-3; J gene: TRBJ2-7; CDR3 protein: ASSLNGHSYEQY
V gene: TRBV5-4; J gene: TRBJ1-3; CDR3 protein: ASSLGRGPGNTIY
V gene: TRBV27; J gene: TRBJ2-1; CDR3 protein: ASSFFVVGASGYNEQF
V gene: TRBV9; J gene: TRBJ1-4; CDR3 protein: ASSLSGTTDEKLF
V gene: TRBV5-1; J gene: TRBJ1-1; CDR3 protein: ASSLEGQGANWNTEAF
V gene: TRBV6-6; J gene: TRBJ1-3; CDR3 protein: ASGQKLGGNTIY
V gene: TRBV21-1; J gene: TRBJ2-2; CDR3 protein: ASSRPDRARGTGELF
V gene: TRBV4-3; J gene: TRBJ2-2; CDR3 protein: ASSQDLGYTGELF
V gene: TRBV29-1; J gene: TRBJ2-7; CDR3 protein: SVERNDGQGAYEQY
V gene: TRBV27; J gene: TRBJ2-5; CDR3 protein: ASTSIPSGGETQY
V gene: TRBV19; J gene: TRBJ1-1; CDR3 protein: ASSPNPGQDMNTEAF
V gene: TRBV28; J gene: TRBJ2-2; CDR3 protein: ASFSGIGELF
V gene: TRBV4-2; J gene: TRBJ2-3; CDR3 protein: ASSQEGTQY
V gene: TRBV19; J gene: TRBJ2-1; CDR3 protein: ASSIVSGRAEQF
V gene: TRBV11-3; J gene: TRBJ1-3; CDR3 protein: ASSYLLTGENTIY
V gene: TRBV29-1; J gene: TRBJ2-1; CDR3 protein: SVLIIAESSYNEQF
V gene: TRBV6-5; J gene: TRBJ2-2; CDR3 protein: ASKGRLKAGELF